Listed below are T cell receptor beta chains from one sample, sequenced in a study of blood T cell repertoires in COVID-19. The method was immunoSEQ multiplex PCR; TCRdb's version includes in-frame clones alone and lacks a portion of them. The sample has some 270,000 clones; approximately 83% are singletons. The sample taken for sequencing was PBMCs or T cells enriched from blood (not recorded which). These receptors were collected from a man aged 50 to 60 who had recovered from COVID-19. The CDR3 runs from the conserved cysteine through the conserved F or W. The D gene is left open where the match is weak. Rows may omit the clone size; those that give it use once, few, many or a size class.

V	D	size	J	DNA	CDR3
TRBV5-4	NA	many	TRBJ1-2	TGTGCCAGCAGCGATAGGGAGGGAGTGGTTGGTCGCTACACCTTC	CASSDREGVVGRYTF
TRBV6-2/TRBV6-3	NA	NA	TRBJ2-1	TGTGCCAGCAGTTACTCGATACGGCGGGCGGAACACTATGAGCAGTTCTTC	CASSYSIRRAEHYEQFF
TRBV6-4	NA	NA	TRBJ1-2	TGTGCCAGCAGTGACTCGAGCCCATACACGGGGTCGGGGGGCTACACCTTC	CASSDSSPYTGSGGYTF
TRBV18	TRBD2	once	TRBJ2-2	TGTGCCAGCTCAGATCGCGGGGGGGCAGCCCGGGGCGGGGAGCTGTTTTTT	CASSDRGGAARGGELFF
TRBV11-3	TRBD1	NA	TRBJ2-2	TGTGCCAGCAGACGCCGGACAGGGAACACCGGGGAGCTGTTTTTT	CASRRRTGNTGELFF
TRBV10-3	NA	NA	TRBJ1-4	TGTGCCATCAGTGAGACGAGGAAGGGGTTTAATGAAAAACTGTTTTTT	CAISETRKGFNEKLFF
TRBV11-2	NA	NA	TRBJ1-2	TGTGCCAGCAGCTTAGGTGCAGGGCAATATGGCGGCTACACCTTC	CASSLGAGQYGGYTF
TRBV6-5	TRBD1	NA	TRBJ1-2	TGTGCCAGTTGCCTACTCCGGGACAGCGTCTATGGCTACACCTTC	CASCLLRDSVYGYTF
TRBV12-3/TRBV12-4	TRBD1	few	TRBJ1-1	TGTGCCAGCAACGGACAGGTGAAGACTGAAGCTTTCTTT	CASNGQVKTEAFF
TRBV9	TRBD1	NA	TRBJ1-1	TGTGCCAGCAACCCCGGGACAGGGGTCGGCACTGAAGCTTTCTTT	CASNPGTGVGTEAFF
TRBV11-3	NA	once	TRBJ2-7	TGTGCCAGCAGCAATGAGGGGGGGTCGGCTAACGAGCAGTACTTC	CASSNEGGSANEQYF
TRBV2	NA	NA	TRBJ1-2	TGTGCCAGCAGAAGAGGCTATGGCTACACCTTC	CASRRGYGYTF
TRBV24-1	NA	NA	TRBJ1-1	TGTGCCACCAGTTCTGAGGGGGGGACTGAAGCTTTCTTT	CATSSEGGTEAFF
TRBV30	NA	NA	TRBJ1-3	TGTGCCTGGAGCAACAAAGGGGGATCATCTGGAAACACCATATATTTT	CAWSNKGGSSGNTIYF
TRBV27	TRBD1	NA	TRBJ1-4	TGTGCCAGCAGTACGGGGACAGGGGGCGCGAGTGAAAAACTGTTTTTT	CASSTGTGGASEKLFF
TRBV12-5	TRBD1	many	TRBJ2-3	TGTGCTAGCAACGACAGGGCAAACACAGATACGCAGTATTTT	CASNDRANTDTQYF
TRBV6-4	TRBD1	few	TRBJ2-3	TGTGCCAGCAGTGACGGGACAGGGGATAAAGATACGCAGTATTTT	CASSDGTGDKDTQYF
TRBV24-1	TRBD2	NA	TRBJ2-3	TGTGCCACCAGTGAGCATTCTAGCGGGAGATGGGATACGCAGTATTTT	CATSEHSSGRWDTQYF
TRBV27	TRBD1	NA	TRBJ2-5	TGTGCCAGCAGTCCCAGACAGGGCTATGTCGGTGAGACCCAGTACTTC	CASSPRQGYVGETQYF
TRBV5-1	TRBD2	NA	TRBJ2-4	TGCGCCAGCAGCCGGGGACTAGCGGGGGGAAACATTCAGTACTTC	CASSRGLAGGNIQYF
TRBV13	TRBD1	NA	TRBJ1-4	TGTGCCAGCAGCACCAGACAGGGATCGAATGAAAAACTGTTTTTT	CASSTRQGSNEKLFF
TRBV6-6	NA	NA	TRBJ1-1	TGTGCCTGTAACAATGACAGGCCGAACACTGAAGCTTTCTTT	CACNNDRPNTEAFF
TRBV28	TRBD1	NA	TRBJ2-5	TGTGCCAGCAGCCTACCGTCAGGGGGCGAGACCCAGTACTTC	CASSLPSGGETQYF
TRBV18	NA	few	TRBJ2-7	TGTGCCAGCTCACCCCAGTACTCCTACGAGCAGTACTTC	CASSPQYSYEQYF
TRBV5-6	NA	NA	TRBJ1-4	TGTGCCAGCAGCACCCGGGGGGGCTGGAGGGATGAAAAACTGTTTTTT	CASSTRGGWRDEKLFF
TRBV6-5	NA	many	TRBJ1-5	TGTGCCAGCAGACGAACCCAGGGCCCCCAGCATTTT	CASRRTQGPQHF
TRBV9	TRBD2	NA	TRBJ2-3	TGTGCCAGCAGCGTAATGGCTAGCGGGACGGATACGCAGTATTTT	CASSVMASGTDTQYF
TRBV10-3	TRBD2	once	TRBJ2-7	TGTGCCATCAGTGAGTCGAACGGGGGGAACTACGAGCAGTACTTC	CAISESNGGNYEQYF
TRBV7-9	NA	NA	TRBJ2-5	TGTGCCAGCAGCTTAGCGGTCCAGGGGGGAGAGACCCAGTACTTC	CASSLAVQGGETQYF
TRBV9	TRBD2	NA	TRBJ2-7	TGTGCCAGCAGCGTGGGACTAGATGACTACGAGCAGTACTTC	CASSVGLDDYEQYF
TRBV6-5	NA	NA	TRBJ1-1	TGTGCCAGCAGTCGGGACACAACGAACACTGAAGCTTTCTTT	CASSRDTTNTEAFF
TRBV5-4	TRBD1	NA	TRBJ1-6	TGTGCCAGCAGCTTGGGGGACAGGGCTTCACCCCTCCACTTT	CASSLGDRASPLHF
TRBV5-1	NA	NA	TRBJ2-2	TGCGCCAGCAGCTTGGACGCGGCCCGGGGCACCGGGGAGCTGTTTTTT	CASSLDAARGTGELFF